Listed below are T cell receptor beta chains from one sample, sequenced in a study of blood T cell repertoires in COVID-19. Only in-frame clones appear in the TCRdb table, and some are missing; sequencing was by immunoSEQ multiplex PCR. The sample yields over 250,000 clones, just under 90% seen once. The sequenced sample was PBMCs or T cells enriched from blood (not recorded which). The receptors derive from a woman aged 55 to 70 who had recovered from COVID-19. Each CDR3 is given with its conserved first and last residue. The D gene is left open where the match is weak. For some rows the clone size is stated as once, few or many, or as a class when expanded; others skip it.

abundance,len,v_gene,d_gene,j_gene,CDR3aa,CDR3nt
NA,13,TRBV3-1/TRBV3-2,NA,TRBJ1-5,CASSLTGVKPQHF,TGTGCCAGCTCCTTGACAGGAGTGAAGCCCCAGCATTTT
NA,14,TRBV11-2,NA,TRBJ1-1,CASTRTILVNEAFF,TGTGCCAGCACTAGAACCATCCTGGTAAATGAAGCTTTCTTT
NA,14,TRBV6-5,TRBD1,TRBJ1-6,CASILDRVNSPLHF,TGTGCCAGCATTCTCGACAGGGTAAATTCACCCCTCCACTTT
NA,17,TRBV9,TRBD1,TRBJ2-5,CASSVDTGQGMRETQYF,TGTGCCAGCAGCGTAGATACGGGACAGGGAATGAGAGAGACCCAGTACTTC
NA,15,TRBV6-5,NA,TRBJ2-7,CASSYSNRDSYEQYF,TGTGCCAGCAGTTACTCGAACAGGGATTCGTACGAGCAGTACTTC
NA,16,TRBV7-9,NA,TRBJ2-3,CASSLAVSDPTDTQYF,TGTGCCAGCAGCTTAGCAGTTAGCGATCCCACAGATACGCAGTATTTT
NA,12,TRBV30,TRBD2,TRBJ2-5,CAWRGLAGGPDF,TGTGCCTGGAGAGGGCTAGCGGGAGGTCCGGACTTC
NA,15,TRBV11-2,TRBD2,TRBJ2-1,CASSFGGTRMGEQFF,TGTGCCAGCAGCTTTGGGGGGACTAGAATGGGTGAGCAGTTCTTC
NA,13,TRBV28,TRBD1,TRBJ1-2,CASSLGTGYGYTF,TGTGCCAGCAGTCTGGGGACAGGCTATGGCTACACCTTC
NA,14,TRBV6-9,NA,TRBJ1-2,CASSLSTVNYGYTF,TGTGCCAGCAGTTTATCCACAGTTAACTATGGCTACACCTTC
NA,13,TRBV27,NA,TRBJ2-1,CASSFQSYNEQFF,TGTGCCAGCAGTTTTCAGTCTTACAATGAGCAGTTCTTC
NA,14,TRBV7-9,TRBD1,TRBJ1-1,CASSSQGAGTEAFF,TGTGCCAGCAGCTCACAGGGGGCCGGAACTGAAGCTTTCTTT
NA,15,TRBV10-3,TRBD2,TRBJ2-2,CAISEQREYTGELFF,TGTGCCATCAGTGAACAGCGGGAGTACACCGGGGAGCTGTTTTTT
NA,14,TRBV29-1,NA,TRBJ1-2,CSVGGGRGNYGYTF,TGCAGCGTTGGGGGAGGGCGAGGTAACTATGGCTACACCTTC
NA,14,TRBV30,NA,TRBJ2-1,CAWSLIPNSFEQFF,TGTGCCTGGAGTTTAATCCCTAATTCTTTTGAGCAGTTCTTC
NA,14,TRBV6-5,NA,TRBJ1-3,CASGGTLNGNTIYF,TGTGCCAGCGGAGGGACCTTAAATGGAAACACCATATATTTT
NA,17,TRBV16,NA,TRBJ2-1,CASSQSTLGERYNEQFF,TGTGCCAGCAGCCAATCAACTCTCGGGGAGAGGTACAATGAGCAGTTCTTC
few,15,TRBV28,NA,TRBJ2-7,CASRHSGLLTYEQYF,TGTGCCAGCAGACACAGTGGCCTACTTACCTACGAGCAGTACTTC
NA,14,TRBV19,TRBD2,TRBJ2-3,CASTRGRSTDTQYF,TGTGCCAGTACACGCGGGAGAAGCACAGATACGCAGTATTTT
NA,15,TRBV9,TRBD1,TRBJ1-2,CASSATGVRNYGYTF,TGTGCCAGCAGCGCTACAGGGGTTCGGAACTATGGCTACACCTTC
NA,12,TRBV5-1,NA,TRBJ2-7,CASSLGVGEQYF,TGCGCCAGCAGCTTGGGAGTTGGCGAGCAGTACTTC
NA,14,TRBV4-2,NA,TRBJ2-1,CASSPGLGLNEQFF,TGTGCCAGCAGCCCAGGGCTTGGGTTGAATGAGCAGTTCTTC
NA,15,TRBV7-9,TRBD1,TRBJ1-2,CASSPDRAMVDGYTF,TGTGCCAGCAGCCCAGACAGGGCAATGGTGGATGGCTACACCTTC
NA,14,TRBV5-1,TRBD1,TRBJ1-2,CASSSAGGDYGYTF,TGCGCCAGCAGCTCTGCAGGGGGCGACTATGGCTACACCTTC